A selection of T cell receptor beta chains follows, all from one sample in a study of beta chain features in type 1 diabetes. This table comes from immunoSEQ multiplex PCR, and its TCRdb copy is limited to in-frame clones, with some not included. The sample carries about 160,000 clones, about 9% recorded once. The sequenced sample consisted of central memory CD4+ T cells from blood. These receptors all stem from a woman aged 18-30 years with type 1 diabetes. Both conserved end residues are part of each CDR3. D genes are given only for firm matches. Only part of the rows carry a size: once, few, many, or a class if the clone is expanded.

V gene	D gene	J gene	clone size	CDR3 DNA	CDR3 protein
TRBV5-1	TRBD1	TRBJ2-1	few	TGCGCCAGCAGCTATCCCGGGACAGGTAGTGAGCAGTTCTTC	CASSYPGTGSEQFF
TRBV4-3	NA	TRBJ2-1	NA	TGCGCCAGCAGCCAAGATCATGGGAGATGGTCGTTCTTC	CASSQDHGRWSFF
TRBV30	NA	TRBJ1-1	few	TGTGCCTGGAGTGTACTGGTTCGCTCGGCTTTCTTT	CAWSVLVRSAFF
TRBV9	TRBD2	TRBJ2-5	NA	TGTGCCAGCAGCGTACGTAGCGGGAGGAACCAAGAGACCCAGTACTTC	CASSVRSGRNQETQYF
TRBV30	TRBD1	TRBJ1-1	NA	TGTGCGGCGGACAGGGAGAACACTGAAGCTTTCTTT	CAADRENTEAFF
TRBV2	TRBD1	TRBJ1-5	NA	TGTGCCAGCAGGTCCGGGACAGGCAATCAGCCCCAGCATTTT	CASRSGTGNQPQHF
TRBV7-9	NA	TRBJ2-5	NA	TGTGCCAGCAGCTTGAGATTGGGCCCAGAGACCCAGTACTTC	CASSLRLGPETQYF
TRBV7-2	NA	TRBJ2-3	NA	TGTGCCAGCAGCTTGATTGGCAGGGCCTTAGCTAGCACAGATACGCAGTATTTT	CASSLIGRALASTDTQYF
TRBV7-2	NA	TRBJ1-2	NA	TGTGCCAGCAGAACCGGGACATTCTATGGCTACACCTTC	CASRTGTFYGYTF
TRBV7-9	NA	TRBJ1-1	few	TGTGCCAGCAGCTTAGATGGCTGGTCGGGCACTGAAGCTTTCTTT	CASSLDGWSGTEAFF
TRBV30	NA	TRBJ1-2	few	TGTGCCTGGAGTGTCAGTTTTAACTATGGCTACACCTTC	CAWSVSFNYGYTF